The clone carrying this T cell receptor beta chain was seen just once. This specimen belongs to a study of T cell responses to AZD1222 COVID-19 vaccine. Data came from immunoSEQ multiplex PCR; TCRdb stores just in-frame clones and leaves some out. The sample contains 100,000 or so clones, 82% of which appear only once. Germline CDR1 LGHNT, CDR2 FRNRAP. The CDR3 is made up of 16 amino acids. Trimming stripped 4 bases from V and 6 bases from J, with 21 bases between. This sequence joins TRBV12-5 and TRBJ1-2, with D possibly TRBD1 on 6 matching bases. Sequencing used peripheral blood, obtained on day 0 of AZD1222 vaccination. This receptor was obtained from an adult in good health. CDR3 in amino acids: CASGSPQQQGPHGYTF. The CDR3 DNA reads TGTGCTAGTGGTTCTCCACAACAACAGGGTCCCCATGGCTACACCTTC.